These T cell receptor beta chains were read from a single sample in a study of cytomegalovirus exposure and HLA in healthy donors. Clones were read by immunoSEQ multiplex PCR, and TCRdb kept only the in-frame ones, dropping some. Of about 45,000 clones in the sample, about 85% were seen once. Sequencing was carried out using PBMCs. These receptors came from a woman aged 40-49 years in good health and CMV-seropositive. Each CDR3 is given with its conserved first and last residue.

CDR3aa	v_gene	j_gene
CASGKWESSNQPQHF	TRBV28	TRBJ1-5
CASSNRGRYTEAFF	TRBV19	TRBJ1-1
CATRPRDNSPLHF	TRBV30	TRBJ1-6
CASTPDRELREQYF	TRBV7-2	TRBJ2-7
CASSPDTGLTEAFF	TRBV5-1	TRBJ1-1
CASSLWPPREQYF	TRBV5-4	TRBJ2-7
CATSRDWNIRGQTNQPQHF	TRBV15	TRBJ1-5
CASRGGKATNEKLFF	TRBV27	TRBJ1-4
CAWSVEGREAFF	TRBV30	TRBJ1-1
CASRWREEGTDTQYF	TRBV5-1	TRBJ2-3
CASRALNTEAFF	TRBV6-5	TRBJ1-1
CASSLLVAGLADNEQFF	TRBV5-1	TRBJ2-1
CASKVLSGGTGLMNTEAFF	TRBV28	TRBJ1-1